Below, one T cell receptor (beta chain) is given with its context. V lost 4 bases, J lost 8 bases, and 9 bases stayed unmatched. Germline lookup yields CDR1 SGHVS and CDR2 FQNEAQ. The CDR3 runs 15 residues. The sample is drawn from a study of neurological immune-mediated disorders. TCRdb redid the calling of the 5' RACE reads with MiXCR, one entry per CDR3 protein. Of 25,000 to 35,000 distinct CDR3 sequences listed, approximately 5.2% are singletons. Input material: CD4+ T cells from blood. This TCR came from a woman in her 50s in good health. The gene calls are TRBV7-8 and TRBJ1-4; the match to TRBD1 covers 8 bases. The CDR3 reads CASSWTQGGGEKLFF. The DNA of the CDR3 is TGTGCCAGCAGCTGGACACAGGGGGGAGGAGAAAAACTGTTTTTT. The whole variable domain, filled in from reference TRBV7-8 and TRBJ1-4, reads GAGVSQSPRYKVAKRGQDVALRCDPISGHVSLFWYQQALGQGPEFLTYFQNEAQLDKSGLPSDRFFAERPEGSVSTLKIQRTQQEDSAVYLCASSWTQGGGEKLFFGSGTQLSVL.